Listed here are 6 T cell receptor beta chains from one sample, sequenced in a study of neurological immune-mediated disorders. Described time point: longitudinal time-point 3. Using its own MiXCR run on the 5' RACE reads, TCRdb lists one record per CDR3 protein. Of more than 95,000 distinct CDR3 sequences in the sample, 11% were seen once. The source material was PBMCs. The origin of the receptors is a female donor with HTLV-1-associated myelopathy (HAM/TSP).

This clonotype was recorded many times. The rearrangement uses TRBV4-2 and TRBJ1-2; tentative D call: TRBD1 (5 bases). V was trimmed by 4 bases and J by 2 bases, leaving 8 bases between them. There are 13 residues in the CDR3. Germline V gene data show CDR1 as LGHNA and CDR2 as YNFKEQ. The CDR3 spells CASSPKGNYGYTF. CDR3 nucleotide sequence: TGTGCCAGCAGCCCGAAGGGGAACTATGGCTACACCTTC.

This clonotype was recorded many times. The chain links TRBV12-5 to TRBJ1-5; 10 bases line up with TRBD1. V trimming: 6 bases; J trimming: 6 bases; junction bases outside the gene matches: 8. Germline V gene lookup returns CDR1 LGHNT and CDR2 FRNRAP. CDR3 length equals 15 residues. The CDR3 DNA follows: TGTGCTAGTGGCCGAGGGGACAGGGGTTTTCAGCCCCAGCATTTT. It yields the protein CASGRGDRGFQPQHF. The full variable domain, in which reference TRBV12-5 and TRBJ1-5 provide the parts outside the CDR3, is DARVTQTPRHKVTEMGQEVTMRCQPILGHNTVFWYRQTMMQGLELLAYFRNRAPLDDSGMPKDRFSAEMPDATLATLKIQPSEPRDSAVYFCASGRGDRGFQPQHFGDGTRLSIL.

The chain recombines TRBV4-3 with TRBJ2-7, with 8 bases fitting TRBD1. There are 14 residues in the CDR3. The J segment lost 6 bases and the V segment lost 1 base, leaving 5 bases of the junction unmatched. In germline, CDR1 is LGHNA, CDR2 YSLEER. The CDR3 region has the DNA TGCGCCAGCAGCCAAGGACAGGGGAGTGCCGAGCAGTACTTC. It yields the protein CASSQGQGSAEQYF.

As for this clonotype: A much larger clone differs by one base, so this may be a read error. The rearrangement joins TRBV6-5 to TRBJ2-4, with D uncertain. V dropped 3 bases and J dropped 0 bases, with 9 bases sitting between them. From germline, CDR1 is MNHEY and CDR2 SVGAGI. The CDR3 consists of 15 residues. For the CDR3, the DNA is TGTGCCAGCAGTTATAAAGGTTCAGCCAAAAACATTCAGTACTTC. It specifies CASSYKGSAKNIQYF.

Many counts were recorded for this clonotype. The CDR3 nucleotides are TGCGCCAGCAGCTCACAGGGGCCAGATACGCAGTATTTT. Translated, it gives CASSSQGPDTQYF. This rearrangement joins TRBV5-1 to TRBJ2-3; 7 nucleotides line up with TRBD1. CDR1 SGHRS and CDR2 YFSETQ come from the germline V gene. This CDR3 has 13 amino acids. V dropped 3 bases and J dropped 4; count of bases not matched to a gene: 2.

This clonotype was detected many times. Written as DNA, the CDR3 is TGTGCCAGCAGCGTAAGCCCACAGTCGGTAGGGCCCCAGCATTTT. This sequence encodes CASSVSPQSVGPQHF. The chain recombines TRBV9 with TRBJ1-5, with D unresolved. This CDR3 spans 15 amino acids. Trimming took off 1 base at V and 9 bases at J, with 17 bases between the two ends. The V gene's germline CDR1 is SGDLS and CDR2 YYNGEE.